Given below is one T cell receptor (beta chain) in context. Study processing details: Amplification from reference gene primers served as the basis for estimated nucleated cell counts. Sequenced by immunoSEQ multiplex PCR; TCRdb stores in-frame clones only, minus some. V and J calls and clone size are as listed in that table; D and trimming were resolved from the DNA. Of about 530,000 clones listed, roughly nine tenths are singletons. The data are from a study of blood T cell repertoires in COVID-19. Study summary: Acute-phase and convalescent COVID-19 samples originated in the United States, Italy and Spain. The cDNA or gDNA used as material had been derived from T cells, B-cell-depleted T cells, or PBMCs.

Sequenced: peripheral blood. The sequence came from a woman in her forties or fifties with COVID-19, enrolled during active disease.

The CDR3 DNA is TGTGCCAGCAGCAGACAGACCTTCAACACTGAAGCTTTCTTT. Amino acids: CASSRQTFNTEAFF. This chain uses TRBV2 with TRBJ1-1; D perhaps matches TRBD1 (5 bases). Germline CDR1 is SNHLY and CDR2 is FYNNEI. The CDR3 loop spans 14 amino acids. The ends were cut back, 6 bases at V and 2 bases at J, with 13 bases in the middle.